Shown below are 32 T cell receptor beta chains from a single sample sequenced in a study of T cell responses to AZD1222 COVID-19 vaccine. Produced via immunoSEQ multiplex PCR; TCRdb's table is partial and in-frame only. The sample yields some 74,000 clones, 87% seen once. Sequenced material: peripheral blood, taken 28 days after the second AZD1222 dose. These receptors were taken from an adult who received the AZD1222 COVID-19 vaccine.

V is TRBV29-1 and J is TRBJ2-7, with a tentative D call TRBD2 (7 bases). This CDR3 has 11 residues. The V and J ends lost 7 bases and 7 bases respectively, with 14 bases between them. CDR1 and CDR2 (germline): SQVTM, ANQGSEA. DNA for the CDR3: TGCAGCGGTGGGAGGGGGAGGGAGCAGTACTTC. Its translation: CSGGRGREQYF.

Turning to this clone: Mismatch with germline at one junction end may stem from a read error. This chain uses TRBV29-1 with TRBJ2-5; 12 bases map to TRBD1. Germline lookup yields CDR1 SQVTM and CDR2 ANQGSEA. CDR3 size: 12 residues. CDR3 in amino acids: CSVEELGQGANF. DNA of the CDR3: TGCAGCGTTGAAGAGCTGGGACAGGGGGCCAACTTC.

The chain couples TRBV9 to TRBJ1-5; D is undetermined. The CDR3 is 15 residues long. Germline V gives CDR1 SGDLS, CDR2 YYNGEE. Trimming pared 3 bases from V and 2 bases from J, leaving 12 bases between. CDR3 in amino acids: CASSADGMRNQPQHF. Written as DNA, the CDR3 is TGTGCCAGCAGCGCCGACGGGATGCGCAATCAGCCCCAGCATTTT.

This chain links TRBV30 with TRBJ1-5; TRBD1 might be the D (5 bases). The V end lost 5 bases, the J end lost 2 bases, and 10 bases lay between the germline ends. CDR3 length: 13 residues. CDR1 GTSNPN and CDR2 SVGIG come from the germline V gene (reference sequence). CDR3: CAWASGGNQPQHF. DNA for the CDR3: TGTGCCTGGGCGTCGGGGGGCAATCAGCCCCAGCATTTT.

This chain joins TRBV19 and TRBJ2-6; 10 bases agree with TRBD1. This CDR3 is built from 16 residues. Germline CDR1 and CDR2: LNHDA and SQIVND (reference sequence). V was clipped by 3 bases and J by 3 bases; unmatched bases: 2. CDR3 nucleotide sequence: TGTGCCAGTAGTATTGGGACAGGGGTTGGGGCCAACGTCCTGACTTTC. Its translation is CASSIGTGVGANVLTF.

The chain recombines TRBV29-1 with TRBJ2-1; TRBD2 is a possible D gene (6 bases). Trimming shortened V by 5 bases and J by 8 bases, and 19 bases separated the two germline ends. The CDR3 sequence is 14 residues long. The germline V gene has CDR1 SQVTM and CDR2 ANQGSEA. The CDR3: CSVFADTSRDEQFF. CDR3 in DNA: TGCAGCGTTTTCGCGGACACTAGCAGGGATGAGCAGTTCTTC.

The J gene is TRBJ2-7, the V gene TRBV6-5; tentatively, D is TRBD2 (7 bases). Germline CDR1 and CDR2: MNHEY and SVGAGI. CDR3 length equals 16 residues. V was pared by 0 bases and J by 6 bases, with 18 bases between. The CDR3 nucleotides are TGTGCCAGCAGTTACTCGATCGTCCGGGGGGCGGTCGAGCAGTACTTC. The encoded protein is CASSYSIVRGAVEQYF.

V is TRBV6-5 and J is TRBJ1-1; weak D call: TRBD1 (6 bases). V lost 0 bases, J lost 4 bases, and 15 bases lay in between. Germline V gene lookup returns CDR1 MNHEY and CDR2 SVGAGI. There are 16 residues in the CDR3. CDR3 coding DNA: TGTGCCAGCAGTTACTCGGGGGCTGAGTTACTCACTGAAGCTTTCTTT. Its protein is CASSYSGAELLTEAFF.

The genes are TRBV27 and TRBJ2-7; 8 bases align to TRBD1. The trim removed 6 bases at V and 5 bases at J, leaving 12 bases unmatched. Germline V lookup: CDR1 MNHEY, CDR2 SMNVEV (reference sequence). The CDR3 totals 15 residues. Here the CDR3 reads CASRTVQGDKHEQYF. CDR3 DNA: TGTGCCAGCAGGACGGTACAGGGGGACAAACACGAGCAGTACTTC.

V usage is TRBV5-4 and J usage is TRBJ2-7, with D perhaps assigned TRBD1 or TRBD2 (5 bases each). V was trimmed by 3 bases and J by 0 bases, leaving 13 bases between them. The CDR3 is 15 amino acids. The germline V gene has CDR1 SGHNT and CDR2 YYREEE (reference sequence). This CDR3 reads CASSSRDGSSYEQYF. The CDR3 DNA reads TGTGCCAGCAGCTCCCGGGACGGGTCCTCCTACGAGCAGTACTTC.

CDR3 protein: CASSPESGSDNEQFF. As DNA, the CDR3 is TGTGCCAGCAGCCCAGAAAGCGGGAGCGACAATGAGCAGTTCTTC. V and J are TRBV11-1 and TRBJ2-1, with 8 bases lining up with TRBD2. In germline, CDR1 is SGHAT, CDR2 FQDESV (reference sequence). V lost 5 bases to trimming and J lost 5 bases; unmatched junction nucleotides: 8. The CDR3 has 15 amino acids.

J is TRBJ2-5 and V is TRBV7-2; D not certain. From germline, CDR1 is SGHTA and CDR2 FQGNSA. V lost 5 bases and J 1 base, leaving 8 bases between the germline ends. This CDR3 spans 13 amino acids. The CDR3 DNA sequence: TGTGCCAGCAGCCGGGCCCTCCAAGAGACCCAGTACTTC. It is translated as CASSRALQETQYF.

The chain has TRBV12-3 or TRBV12-4 and TRBJ1-2, with D perhaps matching TRBD1 (5 bases). Trimming cost V 7 bases and J 7 bases, with 16 bases left between them. This CDR3 is 13 amino acids long. The CDR3 region has the DNA TGTGCCAGCACCCCTAGGCAGGGCGGTGGCTACACCTTC. Amino acids: CASTPRQGGGYTF.

The rearrangement joins TRBV3-1 (or the pseudogene TRBV3-2) to TRBJ2-1, with TRBD2 matching 9 bases. The CDR3 is 17 amino acids. CDR1 and CDR2 (germline): LGHDT, YNNKEL (reference sequence). V was clipped by 0 bases and J by 5 bases; unmatched bases: 8. Here the CDR3 reads CASSQDFLAGPNNEQFF. CDR3 DNA: TGTGCCAGCAGCCAAGATTTCCTAGCGGGACCCAACAATGAGCAGTTCTTC.

This sequence joins TRBV6-2 or TRBV6-3 and TRBJ2-3, with D unclear. The CDR3 is 12 residues long. The germline V gene encodes CDR1 MNHEY and CDR2 SVGEGT. V was pared by 6 bases and J by 10 bases, with 14 bases between. CDR3 residues: CASSLDWDAQYF. For the CDR3, the DNA is TGTGCCAGCAGCCTTGACTGGGATGCGCAGTATTTT.

J is TRBJ2-7 and V is TRBV6-5; D is ambiguous. V lost 8 bases to trimming and J lost 4 bases, with 9 bases between them. Germline CDR1 MNHEY, CDR2 SVGAGI. The CDR3 has 11 residues. CDR3 in amino acids: CASVGNYEQYF. CDR3 nucleotides: TGTGCCAGCGTAGGCAATTACGAGCAGTACTTC.

This chain links TRBV7-2 with TRBJ1-6; maybe TRBD1 (6 bases). This CDR3 has 15 residues. CDR1 is SGHTA and CDR2 is FQGNSA in the germline V gene. The germline V and J ends were trimmed by 5 bases and 7 bases, with 15 bases remaining between them. The CDR3 DNA reads TGTGCCAGCAGCCCGGGAGGGGGAAGGAATTCACCCCTCCACTTT. Translation: CASSPGGGRNSPLHF. The entire variable domain, with the rest obtained from reference TRBV7-2 and TRBJ1-6, is as follows: GAGVSQSPSNKVTEKGKDVELRCDPISGHTALYWYRQSLGQGLEFLIYFQGNSAPDKSGLPSDRFSAERTGGSVSTLTIQRTQQEDSAVYLCASSPGGGRNSPLHFGNGTRLTVT.

The chain uses TRBV27 and TRBJ1-1; no clear D. The germline gives CDR1 MNHEY, CDR2 SMNVEV (reference sequence). Between the trimmed V and J ends, which lost 3 bases and 1 base, there was a span of 9 bases. This CDR3 region has 14 residues. This CDR3 reads CASSLRRENTEAFF. The CDR3 DNA reads as TGTGCCAGCAGTTTGCGGCGGGAGAACACTGAAGCTTTCTTT.

This rearrangement joins TRBV11-2 to TRBJ2-2, with 8 positions matching TRBD2. This CDR3 has 14 amino acids. Looked up from germline, CDR1 is SGHAT and CDR2 is FQNNGV. J gave up 6 bases and V 4 bases, and 4 bases lay outside the gene matches. CDR3 bases: TGTGCCAGCAGCTCAATTAGCGGGGCCGGGGAGCTGTTTTTT. Protein sequence: CASSSISGAGELFF. The full variable domain, with the rest looked up from reference TRBV11-2 and TRBJ2-2, is EAGVAQSPRYKIIEKRQSVAFWCNPISGHATLYWYQQILGQGPKLLIQFQNNGVVDDSQLPKDRFSAERLKGVDSTLKIQPAKLEDSAVYLCASSSISGAGELFFGEGSRLTVL.

CDR3 in DNA: TGTGCCAGCAGTTTATATCAGGGGGGCTATAGCAATCAGCCCCAGCATTTT. Protein product: CASSLYQGGYSNQPQHF. The chain employs TRBV28 and TRBJ1-5, with 7 positions matching TRBD1. Unmatched junction bases numbered 6, after V lost 1 base and J lost 0 bases. Germline loops: CDR1 MDHEN, CDR2 SYDVKM. The CDR3 spans 17 residues.

This clone was detected a few times. The CDR3, as DNA: TGCAGCGTCGTCGTAGCGGGCAGAGTAGGGGGAGCTTTCTTT. Its translation is CSVVVAGRVGGAFF. The chain uses TRBV29-1 and TRBJ1-1, with TRBD1 as a possible D gene (6 bases). The CDR3 spans 14 residues. The ends were cut back, 6 bases at V and 10 bases at J, with 24 bases in the middle. Germline V gives CDR1 SQVTM, CDR2 ANQGSEA.

The chain has TRBV27 and TRBJ2-1, with D perhaps matching TRBD2 (5 bases). Germline CDR1 and CDR2: MNHEY and SMNVEV (reference sequence). The CDR3 runs 15 residues. The ends were cut back, 7 bases at V and 4 bases at J, with 17 bases in the middle. CDR3 coding DNA: TGTGCCAGCACCCCGGCAGCGGCGCCGTACAATGAGCAGTTCTTC. It specifies CASTPAAAPYNEQFF.

The chain links TRBV7-9 to TRBJ2-7; D not resolved. The CDR3 covers 12 residues. Trimming cost V 5 bases and J 2 bases, with 7 bases left between them. CDR1 is SEHNR, CDR2 FQNEAQ, per germline (reference sequence). Here the CDR3 DNA reads TGTGCCAGCAGCCATCTACCCTACGAGCAGTACTTC. It yields the protein CASSHLPYEQYF.

The chain carries TRBV30 and TRBJ1-6; maybe TRBD1 (5 bases). The CDR3 spans 12 residues. V gave up 5 bases and J gave up 8 bases, with 10 bases separating them. Germline V CDR1 and CDR2: GTSNPN, SVGIG (reference sequence). The DNA for the CDR3 is TGTGCCTGGGGGGGTAGCTATTCACCCCTCCACTTT. Its protein product is CAWGGSYSPLHF.

The rearrangement links TRBV6-5 to TRBJ2-5; 8 bases align to TRBD1. This CDR3 spans 13 amino acids. Germline loops: CDR1 MNHEY, CDR2 SVGAGI. V shed 6 bases, J shed 3 bases, and the junction held 3 bases outside the gene matches. CDR3 protein: CASSRTGKETQYF. The CDR3, as DNA: TGTGCCAGCAGCCGGACAGGGAAAGAGACCCAGTACTTC.

The chain is built from TRBV5-1 and TRBJ2-2; D might be TRBD2 (5 bases). Trimming stripped 7 bases from V and 0 bases from J, with 7 bases between. Per germline, CDR1 SGHRS and CDR2 YFSETQ. The CDR3 runs 13 residues. Written as DNA, the CDR3 is TGCGCCAGCCGTAGCGCGAACACCGGGGAGCTGTTTTTT. Translating it yields CASRSANTGELFF.

The rearrangement joins TRBV11-3 to TRBJ2-5, with 7 bases lining up with TRBD1. V lost 1 base to trimming and J lost 6 bases; unmatched junction nucleotides: 5. Germline lookup yields CDR1 SGHNT and CDR2 YENEEA. This CDR3 comprises 14 residues. The CDR3 region is CASSLGQGIQTQYF. For the CDR3, the DNA is TGTGCCAGCAGCTTAGGACAGGGTATCCAGACCCAGTACTTC. Complete variable domain (other parts from reference TRBV11-3 and TRBJ2-5): EAGVVQSPRYKIIEKKQPVAFWCNPISGHNTLYWYLQNLGQGPELLIRYENEEAVDDSQLPKDRFSAERLKGVDSTLKIQPAELGDSAVYLCASSLGQGIQTQYFGPGTRLLVL.

CDR3 sequence reads: CASSWRVGQGSYEQYF. The CDR3 nucleotides read TGTGCCAGTAGCTGGCGGGTCGGACAGGGGTCCTACGAGCAGTACTTC. The chain recombines TRBV19 with TRBJ2-7, with TRBD1 matching over 9 bases. Trimming took 6 bases from V and 1 from J; bases not matched to a gene: 10. This CDR3 has 16 amino acids. Germline V gives CDR1 LNHDA, CDR2 SQIVND (reference sequence). The complete variable domain, with remaining parts taken from reference TRBV19 and TRBJ2-7, reads DGGITQSPKYLFRKEGQNVTLSCEQNLNHDAMYWYRQDPGQGLRLIYYSQIVNDFQKGDIAEGYSVSREKKESFPLTVTSAQKNPTAFYLCASSWRVGQGSYEQYFGPGTRLTVT.

This clone was recorded only once. The V and J genes are TRBV7-3 and TRBJ2-5; D is unresolved. The V gene lost 4 bases and the J gene lost 5 bases, with 11 bases spanning the gap. Germline CDR1 and CDR2: SGHTA and FQGTGA. CDR3 length: 13 residues. The CDR3 bases are TGTGCCAGCAGCTACGATGGACGGGAGACCCAGTACTTC. It codes for CASSYDGRETQYF.

The V call is TRBV10-3, the J call TRBJ2-7; 10 bases line up with TRBD1. This CDR3 region has 13 residues. The germline V gene has CDR1 ENHRY and CDR2 SYGVKD. With 10 bases clipped from V and 5 bases from J, the junction kept 8 bases outside the gene matches. CDR3 sequence: CANRQGALDEQYF. DNA for the CDR3: TGTGCCAACCGACAGGGGGCTTTGGACGAGCAGTACTTC.

The chain is built from TRBV6-1 and TRBJ2-1, with 10 nucleotides matching TRBD2. Germline lookup yields CDR1 MNHNS and CDR2 SASEGT. There are 18 residues in the CDR3. V lost 2 bases, J lost 7 bases, and 14 bases stayed unmatched. The DNA for the CDR3 is TGTGCCAGCAGTGAAAGAGCGGGAGGGCGGTTAGCGGGGAATGAGCAGTTCTTC. It encodes CASSERAGGRLAGNEQFF.

The V gene is TRBV7-9, the J gene TRBJ1-3, with D unresolved. V lost 1 base and J lost 4, with 8 bases in between. The CDR3 extends over 14 amino acids. CDR1 is SEHNR, CDR2 FQNEAQ, per germline (reference sequence). CDR3 protein: CASSLGLSGNTIYF. Written as DNA, the CDR3 is TGTGCCAGCAGCTTAGGTCTATCCGGAAACACCATATATTTT.